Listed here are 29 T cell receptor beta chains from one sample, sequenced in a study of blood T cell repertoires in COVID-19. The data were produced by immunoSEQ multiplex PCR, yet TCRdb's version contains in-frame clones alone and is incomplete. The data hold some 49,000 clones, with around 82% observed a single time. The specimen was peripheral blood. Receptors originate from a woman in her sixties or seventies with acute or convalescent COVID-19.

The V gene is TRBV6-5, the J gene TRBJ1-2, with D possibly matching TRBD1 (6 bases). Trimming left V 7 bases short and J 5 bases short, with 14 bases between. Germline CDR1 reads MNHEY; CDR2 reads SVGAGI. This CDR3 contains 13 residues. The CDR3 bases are TGTGCCAGCATCTCGCCAGGGACATATGGCTACACCTTC. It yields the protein CASISPGTYGYTF.

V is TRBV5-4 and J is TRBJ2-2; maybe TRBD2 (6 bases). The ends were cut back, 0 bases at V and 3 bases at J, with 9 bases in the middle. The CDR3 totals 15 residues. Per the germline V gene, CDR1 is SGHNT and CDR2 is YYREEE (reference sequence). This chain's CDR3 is CASSLAPGDTGELFF. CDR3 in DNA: TGTGCCAGCAGCTTGGCTCCGGGAGACACCGGGGAGCTGTTTTTT. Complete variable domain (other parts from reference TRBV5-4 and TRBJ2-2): ETGVTQSPTHLIKTRGQQVTLRCSSQSGHNTVSWYQQALGQGPQFIFQYYREEENGRGNFPPRFSGLQFPNYSSELNVNALELDDSALYLCASSLAPGDTGELFFGEGSRLTVL.

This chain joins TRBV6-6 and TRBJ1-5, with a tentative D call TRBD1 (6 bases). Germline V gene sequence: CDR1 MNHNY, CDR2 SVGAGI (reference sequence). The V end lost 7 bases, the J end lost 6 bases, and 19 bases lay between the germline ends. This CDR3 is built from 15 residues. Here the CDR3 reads CASTETGQFRQPQHF. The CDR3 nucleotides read TGTGCCAGCACCGAAACGGGACAATTTCGTCAGCCCCAGCATTTT.

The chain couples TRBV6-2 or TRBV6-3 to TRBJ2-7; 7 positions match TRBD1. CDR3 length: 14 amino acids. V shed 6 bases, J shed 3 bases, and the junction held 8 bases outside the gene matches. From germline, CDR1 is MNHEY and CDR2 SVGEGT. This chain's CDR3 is CASSEDRKIYEQYF. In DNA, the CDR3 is TGTGCCAGCAGCGAGGACAGGAAAATCTACGAGCAGTACTTC.

The CDR3 nucleotides are TGTGCCAGCTCTCCGCGACAGGTCCGGAACACTGAAGCTTTCTTT. Translation: CASSPRQVRNTEAFF. The V and J genes are TRBV18 and TRBJ1-1; tentatively, D is TRBD1 (6 bases). CDR1 is KGHSH and CDR2 is LQKENI in the germline V gene. This CDR3 has 15 amino acids. V was shortened by 6 bases and J by 1 base, with 15 bases between the two germline ends. Full variable domain (remainder filled in from reference TRBV18 and TRBJ1-1): NAGVMQNPRHLVRRRGQEARLRCSPMKGHSHVYWYRQLPEEGLKFMVYLQKENIIDESGMPKERFSAEFPKEGPSILRIQQVVRGDSAAYFCASSPRQVRNTEAFFGQGTRLTVV.

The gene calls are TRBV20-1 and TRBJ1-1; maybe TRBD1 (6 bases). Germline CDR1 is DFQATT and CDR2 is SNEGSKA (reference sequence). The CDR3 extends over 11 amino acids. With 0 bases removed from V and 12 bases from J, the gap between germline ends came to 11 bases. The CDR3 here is CSARDIQGTFF. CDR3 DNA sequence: TGCAGTGCTAGAGATATTCAGGGGACTTTCTTT.

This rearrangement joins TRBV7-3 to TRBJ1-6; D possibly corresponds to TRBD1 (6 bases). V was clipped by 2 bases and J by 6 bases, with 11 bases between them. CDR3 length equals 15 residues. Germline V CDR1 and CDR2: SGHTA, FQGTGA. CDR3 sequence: CASSLDRPSNSPLHF. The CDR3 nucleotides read TGTGCCAGCAGCTTAGACAGGCCGAGTAATTCACCCCTCCACTTT.

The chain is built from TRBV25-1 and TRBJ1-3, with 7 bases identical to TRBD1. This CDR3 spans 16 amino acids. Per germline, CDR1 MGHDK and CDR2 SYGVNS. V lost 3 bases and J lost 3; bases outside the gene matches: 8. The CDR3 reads CASSDRRGLGGNTIYF. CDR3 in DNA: TGTGCCAGCAGTGATAGGAGGGGGCTGGGTGGAAACACCATATATTTT.

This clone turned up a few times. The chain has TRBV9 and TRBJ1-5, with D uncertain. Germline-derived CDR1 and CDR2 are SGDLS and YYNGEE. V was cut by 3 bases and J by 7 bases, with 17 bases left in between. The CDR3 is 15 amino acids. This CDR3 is CASSAVGVRGQPQHF. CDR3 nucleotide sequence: TGTGCCAGCAGCGCCGTCGGGGTTCGGGGACAGCCCCAGCATTTT. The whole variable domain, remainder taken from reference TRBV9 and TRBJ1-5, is DSGVTQTPKHLITATGQRVTLRCSPRSGDLSVYWYQQSLDQGLQFLIQYYNGEERAKGNILERFSAQQFPDLHSELNLSSLELGDSALYFCASSAVGVRGQPQHFGDGTRLSIL.

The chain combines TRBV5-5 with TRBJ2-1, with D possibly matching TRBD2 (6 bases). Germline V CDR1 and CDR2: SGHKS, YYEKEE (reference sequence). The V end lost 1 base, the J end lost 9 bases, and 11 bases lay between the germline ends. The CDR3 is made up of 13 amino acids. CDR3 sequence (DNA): TGTGCCAGCAGCTTGACTGCGGGAACTGAGCAGTTCTTC. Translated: CASSLTAGTEQFF. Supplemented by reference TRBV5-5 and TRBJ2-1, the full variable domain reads DAGVTQSPTHLIKTRGQQVTLRCSPISGHKSVSWYQQVLGQGPQFIFQYYEKEERGRGNFPDRFSARQFPNYSSELNVNALLLGDSALYLCASSLTAGTEQFFGPGTRLTVL.

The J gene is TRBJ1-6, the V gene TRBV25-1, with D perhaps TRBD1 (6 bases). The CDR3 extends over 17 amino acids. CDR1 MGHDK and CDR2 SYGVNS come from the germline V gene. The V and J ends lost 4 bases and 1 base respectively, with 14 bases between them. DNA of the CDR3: TGTGCCAGCAGTGGAAATCCAGGGGTATCCTATAATTCACCCCTCCACTTT. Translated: CASSGNPGVSYNSPLHF.

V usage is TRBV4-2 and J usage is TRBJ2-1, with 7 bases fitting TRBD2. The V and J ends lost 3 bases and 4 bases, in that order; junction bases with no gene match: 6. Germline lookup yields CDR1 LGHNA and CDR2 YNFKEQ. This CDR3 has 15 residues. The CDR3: CASSQGGEGYNEQFF. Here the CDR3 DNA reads TGTGCCAGCAGCCAGGGGGGGGAGGGATACAATGAGCAGTTCTTC.

This CDR3 is CAISEDRRQGHSSAYQPQHF. CDR3 coding DNA: TGTGCCATCAGTGAGGACAGAAGACAGGGGCACTCCTCAGCGTATCAGCCCCAGCATTTT. The chain employs TRBV10-3 and TRBJ1-5; 8 bases agree with TRBD1. J lost 5 bases, V lost 2 bases, and 20 bases had no gene match. This CDR3 is 20 amino acids long. CDR1 ENHRY and CDR2 SYGVKD come from the germline V gene.

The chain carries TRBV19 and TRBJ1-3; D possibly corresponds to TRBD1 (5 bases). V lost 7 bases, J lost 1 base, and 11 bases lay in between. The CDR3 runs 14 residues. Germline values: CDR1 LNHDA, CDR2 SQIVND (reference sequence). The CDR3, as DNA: TGTGCCAGTATAGGGACTGAATCTGGAAACACCATATATTTT. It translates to CASIGTESGNTIYF.

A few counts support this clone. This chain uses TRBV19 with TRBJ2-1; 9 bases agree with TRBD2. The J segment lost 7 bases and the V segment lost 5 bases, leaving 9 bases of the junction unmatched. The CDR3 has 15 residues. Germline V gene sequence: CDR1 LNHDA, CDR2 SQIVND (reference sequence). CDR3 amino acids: CASSASSGARNEQFF. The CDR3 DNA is TGTGCCAGTAGTGCCTCTAGCGGGGCTCGAAATGAGCAGTTCTTC.

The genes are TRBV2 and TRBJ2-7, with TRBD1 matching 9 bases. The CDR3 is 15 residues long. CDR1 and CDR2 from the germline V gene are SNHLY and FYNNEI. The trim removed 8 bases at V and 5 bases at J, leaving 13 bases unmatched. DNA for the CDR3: TGTGCCAGCCTAGGTTCTCGGGACAGGGTGAACGAGCAGTACTTC. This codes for CASLGSRDRVNEQYF.

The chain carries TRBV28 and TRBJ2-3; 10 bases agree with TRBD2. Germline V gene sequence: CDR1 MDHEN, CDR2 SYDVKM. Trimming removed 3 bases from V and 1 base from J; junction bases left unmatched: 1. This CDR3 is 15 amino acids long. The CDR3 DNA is TGTGCCAGCAGTTTCGGGACTAGCGGCACAGATACGCAGTATTTT. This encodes CASSFGTSGTDTQYF.

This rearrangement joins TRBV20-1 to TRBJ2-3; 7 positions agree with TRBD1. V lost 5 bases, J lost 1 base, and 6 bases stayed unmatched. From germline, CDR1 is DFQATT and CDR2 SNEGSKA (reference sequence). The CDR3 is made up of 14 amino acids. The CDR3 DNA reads TGCAGTGCTGGTGACCAGGGGGGCACAGATACGCAGTATTTT. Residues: CSAGDQGGTDTQYF.

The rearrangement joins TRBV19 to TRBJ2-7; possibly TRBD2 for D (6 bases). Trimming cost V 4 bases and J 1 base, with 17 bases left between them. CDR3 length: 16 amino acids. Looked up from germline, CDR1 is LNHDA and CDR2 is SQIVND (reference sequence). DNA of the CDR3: TGTGCCAGTAGTACGGGGGTGGGAGGAAAATCCTACGAGCAGTACTTC. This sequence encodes CASSTGVGGKSYEQYF.

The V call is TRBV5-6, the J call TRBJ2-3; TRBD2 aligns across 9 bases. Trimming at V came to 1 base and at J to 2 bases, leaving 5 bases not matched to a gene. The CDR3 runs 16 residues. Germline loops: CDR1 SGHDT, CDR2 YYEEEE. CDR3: CASSLPLAGPTDTQYF. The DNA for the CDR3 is TGTGCCAGCAGCTTGCCGCTAGCGGGGCCCACAGATACGCAGTATTTT.

The CDR3 protein is CASSQVLTQYF. The CDR3 coding sequence is TGTGCCAGCAGCCAAGTCCTAACCCAGTACTTC. V usage is TRBV3-1 (or the pseudogene TRBV3-2) and J usage is TRBJ2-5, with unresolved D. The CDR3 covers 11 residues. The germline gives CDR1 LGHDT, CDR2 YNNKEL (reference sequence). Trimming removed 1 base at V and 8 bases at J, with 5 bases between.

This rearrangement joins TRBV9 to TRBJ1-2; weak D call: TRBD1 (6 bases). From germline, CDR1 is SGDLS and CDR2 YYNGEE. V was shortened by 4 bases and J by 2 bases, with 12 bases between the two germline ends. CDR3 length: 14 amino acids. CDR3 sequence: CASSLRDTNYGYTF. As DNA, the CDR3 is TGTGCCAGCAGCCTCCGGGACACAAACTATGGCTACACCTTC.

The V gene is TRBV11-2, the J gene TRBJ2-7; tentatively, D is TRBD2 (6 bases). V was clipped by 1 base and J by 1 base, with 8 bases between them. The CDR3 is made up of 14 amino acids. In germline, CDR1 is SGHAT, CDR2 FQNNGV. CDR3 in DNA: TGTGCCAGCAGCTTAGTGGGACTTTCCTACGAGCAGTACTTC. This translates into CASSLVGLSYEQYF.

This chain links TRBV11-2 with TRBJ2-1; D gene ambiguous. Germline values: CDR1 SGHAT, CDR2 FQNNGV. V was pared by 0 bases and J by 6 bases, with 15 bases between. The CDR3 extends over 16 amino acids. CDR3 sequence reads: CASSLDFSLVSNEQFF. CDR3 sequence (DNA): TGTGCCAGCAGCTTAGATTTCAGTCTCGTGTCCAATGAGCAGTTCTTC.

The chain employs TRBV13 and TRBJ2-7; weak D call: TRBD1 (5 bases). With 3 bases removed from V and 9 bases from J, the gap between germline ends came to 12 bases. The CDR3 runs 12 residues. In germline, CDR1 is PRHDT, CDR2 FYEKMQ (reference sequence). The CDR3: CASSFPQGPQYF. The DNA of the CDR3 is TGTGCCAGCAGCTTCCCGCAGGGCCCGCAGTACTTC.

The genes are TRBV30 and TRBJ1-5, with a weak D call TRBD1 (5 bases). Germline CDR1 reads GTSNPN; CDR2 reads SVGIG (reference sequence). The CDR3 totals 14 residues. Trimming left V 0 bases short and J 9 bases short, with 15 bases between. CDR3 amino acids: CAWSVGQAYRPQHF. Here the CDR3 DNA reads TGTGCCTGGAGTGTGGGGCAGGCTTATCGGCCCCAGCATTTT. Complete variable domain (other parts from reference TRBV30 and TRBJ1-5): SQTIHQWPATLVQPVGSPLSLECTVEGTSNPNLYWYRQAAGRGLQLLFYSVGIGQISSEVPQNLSASRPQDRQFILSSKKLLLSDSGFYLCAWSVGQAYRPQHFGDGTRLSIL.

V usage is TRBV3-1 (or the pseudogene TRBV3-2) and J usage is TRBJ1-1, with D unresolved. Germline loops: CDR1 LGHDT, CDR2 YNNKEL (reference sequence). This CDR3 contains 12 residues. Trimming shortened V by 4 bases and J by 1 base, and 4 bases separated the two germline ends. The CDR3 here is CASSLSNTEAFF. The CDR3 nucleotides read TGTGCCAGCAGCCTATCGAACACTGAAGCTTTCTTT.

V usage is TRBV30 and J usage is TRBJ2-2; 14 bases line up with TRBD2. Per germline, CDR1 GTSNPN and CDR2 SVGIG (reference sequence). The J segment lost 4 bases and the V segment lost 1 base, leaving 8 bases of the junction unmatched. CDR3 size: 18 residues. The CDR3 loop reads CAWSGLAGGRMSTGELFF. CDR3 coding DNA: TGTGCCTGGAGTGGACTAGCGGGAGGGAGGATGAGCACCGGGGAGCTGTTTTTT.

The CDR3 spells CASSLGSGSPREQFF. CDR3 coding DNA: TGTGCCAGCAGCTTAGGGAGCGGGAGCCCCCGTGAGCAGTTCTTC. This chain joins TRBV7-3 and TRBJ2-1; 8 bases align to TRBD2. V lost 2 bases to trimming and J lost 9 bases; unmatched junction nucleotides: 9. The germline gives CDR1 SGHTA, CDR2 FQGTGA. The CDR3 sequence is 15 residues long.